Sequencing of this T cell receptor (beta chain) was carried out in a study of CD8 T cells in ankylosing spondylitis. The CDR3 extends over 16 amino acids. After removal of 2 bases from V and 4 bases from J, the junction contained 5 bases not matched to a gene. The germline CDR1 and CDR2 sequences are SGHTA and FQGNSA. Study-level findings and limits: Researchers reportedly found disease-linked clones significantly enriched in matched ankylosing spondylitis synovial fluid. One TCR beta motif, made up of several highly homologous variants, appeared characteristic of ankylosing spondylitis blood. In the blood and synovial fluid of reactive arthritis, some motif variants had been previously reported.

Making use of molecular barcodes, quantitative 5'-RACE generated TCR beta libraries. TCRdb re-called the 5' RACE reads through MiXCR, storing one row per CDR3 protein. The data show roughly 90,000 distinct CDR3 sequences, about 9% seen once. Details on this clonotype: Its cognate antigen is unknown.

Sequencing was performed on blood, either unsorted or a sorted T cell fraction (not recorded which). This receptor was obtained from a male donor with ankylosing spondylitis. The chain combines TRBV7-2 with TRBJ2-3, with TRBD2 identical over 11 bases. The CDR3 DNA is TGTGCCAGCAGCTTAACTAGCGGGAGAGTCGCAGATACGCAGTATTTT. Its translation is CASSLTSGRVADTQYF.